A selection of T cell receptor beta chains follows, all from one sample in a study of blood T cells in healthy people across ages. TCRdb fed the 5' RACE reads into MiXCR, producing one record per CDR3 protein. The sample contains 850,000 to 1,300,000 distinct CDR3 sequences, 45% of which appear only once. Sequencing was carried out using blood. Receptors were obtained from an older woman in good health. CDR3s include the opening cysteine and the closing phenylalanine or tryptophan. A D gene is named only where the DNA matches it firmly. Size tells how often a clone was seen (once, few, many) or the class of an expanded clone, and some rows leave it out.

clone_size j_call v_call d_call cdr3_aa cdr3_nt
few TRBJ2-1 TRBV5-1 - CASSYIGTPGDNEQFF TGCGCCAGCAGCTATATCGGGACACCTGGCGACAATGAGCAGTTCTTC
- TRBJ2-3 TRBV7-6 TRBD2 CASSLGTSLSDTQYF TGTGCCAGCAGCTTAGGGACTAGCTTATCAGATACGCAGTATTTT
- TRBJ2-7 TRBV11-2 - CASSLEVTNYNEQYF TGTGCCAGCAGCTTAGAAGTAACGAACTACAATGAGCAGTACTTC
- TRBJ2-2 TRBV24-1 - CATSDRRGRNTGELFF TGTGCCACCAGTGACCGGCGAGGGAGGAACACCGGGGAGCTGTTTTTT
- TRBJ1-2 TRBV12-3/TRBV12-4 TRBD1 CASRGTAYLNYGYTF TGTGCCAGCAGGGGGACAGCATATCTGAACTATGGCTACACCTTC
few TRBJ1-2 TRBV25-1 - CASRGAGLNYGYTF TGTGCCAGCAGGGGCGCAGGGCTGAACTATGGCTACACCTTC
- TRBJ2-7 TRBV10-3 TRBD2 CAISESSGRAGSYEQYF TGTGCCATCAGTGAGTCGAGCGGGAGGGCCGGAAGCTACGAGCAGTACTTC
- TRBJ1-1 TRBV7-2 - CASSSPDSAGTEAFF TGTGCCAGCAGCAGCCCCGACAGTGCGGGGACTGAAGCTTTCTTT
- TRBJ1-5 TRBV28 TRBD1 CASSPRQGHQPQHF TGTGCCAGCAGTCCCCGACAGGGGCATCAGCCCCAGCATTTT
- TRBJ2-5 TRBV27 TRBD2 CASRKLAGVQETQYF TGTGCCAGCAGGAAACTAGCGGGGGTTCAAGAGACCCAGTACTTC
many TRBJ2-5 TRBV29-1 - CSVAQDKVIQYF TGCAGCGTTGCCCAGGACAAAGTGATCCAGTACTTC
- TRBJ1-4 TRBV20-1 - CSASKDSHNEKLFF TGCAGTGCCTCAAAAGACAGCCATAATGAAAAACTGTTTTTT
few TRBJ1-4 TRBV6-5 - CASSSPGVTTNEKLFF TGTGCCAGCAGTTCCCCCGGGGTGACAACTAATGAAAAACTGTTTTTT
few TRBJ2-5 TRBV4-2 TRBD1 CASSQEGTGGASSETQYF TGTGCCAGCAGCCAAGAGGGAACAGGGGGCGCGTCTTCGGAGACCCAGTACTTC
few TRBJ2-4 TRBV6-6 - CASSYPRAGKNIQYF TGTGCCAGCAGTTACCCAAGGGCTGGCAAAAACATTCAGTACTTC
- TRBJ2-7 TRBV7-2 TRBD2 CASSWGTNYEQYF TGTGCCAGCAGCTGGGGGACTAACTACGAGCAGTACTTC
- TRBJ2-6 TRBV9 - CASSVDPGKDSGANVLTF TGTGCCAGCAGCGTAGATCCGGGGAAGGACTCTGGGGCCAACGTCCTGACTTTC
- TRBJ2-5 TRBV7-7 TRBD2 CASGLGTSARQETQYF TGTGCCAGCGGCTTAGGGACTAGCGCACGTCAAGAGACCCAGTACTTC
- TRBJ2-1 TRBV15 TRBD1 CATTFDRGLNEQFF TGTGCCACCACCTTCGACAGGGGGCTCAATGAGCAGTTCTTC
few TRBJ2-5 TRBV20-1 - CSAREGETQYF TGCAGTGCTAGAGAGGGCGAGACCCAGTACTTC
- TRBJ2-3 TRBV19 TRBD1 CASSIDRGRTDTQYF TGTGCCAGTAGTATTGACAGGGGCCGCACAGATACGCAGTATTTT
- TRBJ2-4 TRBV3-1 - CASSQDLASGQYF TGTGCCAGCAGCCAAGATCTTGCCTCAGGGCAGTACTTC
- TRBJ2-5 TRBV20-1 TRBD2 CSARRASGEQKTQYF TGCAGTGCTAGAAGGGCTAGCGGGGAGCAGAAGACCCAGTACTTC
- TRBJ2-5 TRBV20-1 - CSAVEGDQETQYF TGCAGTGCTGTGGAAGGGGACCAAGAGACCCAGTACTTC
- TRBJ2-3 TRBV7-2 - CASSLSGAGTPAGSQYF TGTGCCAGCAGCTTAAGTGGGGCGGGGACACCAGCGGGTTCGCAGTATTTT
many TRBJ2-4 TRBV7-8 - CASSPPLREAKNIQYF TGTGCCAGCAGCCCTCCCCTCCGGGAAGCCAAAAACATTCAGTACTTC
- TRBJ2-5 TRBV7-2 TRBD2 CASSFGLAGGGNEQYF TGTGCCAGCAGCTTCGGACTAGCGGGAGGGGGCAATGAGCAGTACTTC
- TRBJ2-5 TRBV9 TRBD1 CASSVASQGAGETQYF TGTGCCAGCAGCGTAGCGTCACAGGGGGCGGGAGAGACCCAGTACTTC
- TRBJ2-5 TRBV15 - CATSRRVGQETQYF TGTGCCACCAGCCGGCGGGTTGGTCAAGAGACCCAGTACTTC
many TRBJ1-5 TRBV5-1 - CASRGDIHQPQHF TGCGCCAGCCGGGGGGACATCCATCAGCCCCAGCATTTT
few TRBJ2-1 TRBV28 - CASSGASEYNEQFF TGTGCCAGCAGTGGGGCTAGCGAATACAATGAGCAGTTCTTC
- TRBJ2-7 TRBV28 TRBD1 CASNGAGGSYEQYF TGTGCCAGCAACGGGGCAGGGGGTTCCTACGAGCAGTACTTC
- TRBJ2-5 TRBV15 TRBD1 CATSREGQGRETQYF TGTGCCACCAGCAGAGAGGGACAGGGAAGAGAGACCCAGTACTTC
once TRBJ1-1 TRBV30 TRBD1 CAWPGQGGTEAFF TGTGCCTGGCCGGGACAGGGGGGAACTGAAGCTTTCTTT
- TRBJ1-4 TRBV20-1 - CSARDWAEDEKLFF TGCAGTGCTAGAGATTGGGCGGAGGATGAAAAACTGTTTTTT